Included here is one TCR beta chain sequence, with context. The antigen remains unidentified. This sample stems from a study of cytomegalovirus exposure and HLA in healthy donors. Study findings and constraints: Among the CMV-associated chains, a few were confirmed in vitro as specific for CMV antigens. Both high specificity and high sensitivity reportedly marked the classifier's diagnosis of cytomegalovirus status. The number of N-insertions in an Asian-associated ancestry cluster was reportedly below the 666-donor mean in a later analysis. Because they were indistinguishable, some V segments, including TRBV6-2 and TRBV6-3, were excluded.

PCR used 60 Vbeta primers and 13 Jbeta primers. Sequenced by immunoSEQ multiplex PCR; TCRdb stores in-frame clones only, minus some. The repertoire consists of 180,000 or so clones, with roughly 80% occurring once and the leading ten covering under 1.5%. Germline-derived CDR1 and CDR2 are MNHEY and SVGAGI. The length of the CDR3 is 12 residues. The ends were cut back, 5 bases at V and 4 bases at J, with 9 bases in the middle. The TCR originated in a girl aged 10 to 17 in good health and CMV-seropositive. The chain carries TRBV6-5 and TRBJ2-7; the D is unclear. The sample consisted of PBMCs. The CDR3 nucleotides are TGTGCCAGCAGTCCAGACTGGTACGAGCAGTACTTC. This translates into CASSPDWYEQYF.